This T cell receptor (beta chain) was profiled in a study of OX40 agonist ivuxolimab in advanced cancers. Study-wide context: Cancers in dose escalation were hepatocellular, melanoma, renal cell and head and neck. Findings and limits, study-wide: Expanded clones tended on average to be more numerous among CD8+ T cells than CD4+.

On this clone: Antigen: not known.

The CDR3 spans 16 residues. Per germline, CDR1 MDHEN and CDR2 SYDVKM. V lost 3 bases to trimming and J lost 8 bases, with 19 bases between them. Using immunoSEQ multiplex PCR, the repertoire was profiled, and TCRdb retains in-frame clones only, with some absent. This sample has fewer than 85,000 clones, with 86% found just once. This rearrangement joins TRBV28 to TRBJ1-4; D may be TRBD1 (6 bases). Sequencing used CD4+ or CD8+ T cells sorted from blood, obtained in a trial of the OX40 agonist ivuxolimab. The sequence came from an adult with an advanced solid tumor such as melanoma, head and neck, liver or kidney cancer. CDR3 in DNA: TGTGCCAGCAGTTTTCAGGGGCTGACCGAAGGGGAAAAACTGTTTTTT. Residues: CASSFQGLTEGEKLFF. The whole variable domain, remainder taken from reference TRBV28 and TRBJ1-4, is DVKVTQSSRYLVKRTGEKVFLECVQDMDHENMFWYRQDPGLGLRLIYFSYDVKMKEKGDIPEGYSVSREKKERFSLILESASTNQTSMYLCASSFQGLTEGEKLFFGSGTQLSVL.